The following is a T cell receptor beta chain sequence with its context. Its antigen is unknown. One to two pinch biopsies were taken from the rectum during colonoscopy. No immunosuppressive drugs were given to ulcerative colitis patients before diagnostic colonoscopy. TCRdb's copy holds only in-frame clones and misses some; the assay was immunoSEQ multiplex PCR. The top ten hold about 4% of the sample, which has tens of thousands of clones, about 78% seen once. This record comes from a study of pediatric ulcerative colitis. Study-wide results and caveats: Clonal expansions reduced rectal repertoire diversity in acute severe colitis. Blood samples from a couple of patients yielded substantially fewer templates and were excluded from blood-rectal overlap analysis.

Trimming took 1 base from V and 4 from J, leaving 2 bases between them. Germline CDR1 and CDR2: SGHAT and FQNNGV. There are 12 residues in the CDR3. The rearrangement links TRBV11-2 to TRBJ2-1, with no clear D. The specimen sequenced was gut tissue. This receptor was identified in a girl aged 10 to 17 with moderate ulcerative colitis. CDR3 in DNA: TGTGCCAGCAGCTTAGGTTACAATGAGCAGTTCTTC. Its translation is CASSLGYNEQFF.